This T cell receptor (beta chain) was recovered during a study of shared T cell receptors in the human thymus. Data came from immunoSEQ multiplex PCR; TCRdb stores just in-frame clones and leaves some out. This sample carries around 730,000 clones, 75% to 90% of them seen once, and the ten largest clones take roughly 0.01%. Between the trimmed V and J ends, which lost 7 bases and 3 bases, there was a span of 22 bases. Germline V gives CDR1 MDHEN, CDR2 SYDVKM. This CDR3 comprises 18 residues. This clone was counted only a few times. These data were also reused for a study on human thymus T cells. That investigation notes: Infants, healthy and Finnish, who were having corrective surgery for congenital heart defects served as donors.

This sequence was found in a girl under two years old with a congenital heart defect. V and J are TRBV28 and TRBJ2-6; D possibly corresponds to TRBD1 (6 bases). Specimen: thymocytes. Here the CDR3 reads CASTTSQGWEFGANVLTF. CDR3 in DNA: TGTGCCAGCACTACTTCACAGGGATGGGAGTTTGGGGCCAACGTCCTGACTTTC.